This TCR beta chain was obtained from a study of molecular identifiers for immune sequencing clone quantification. Findings and caveats of the study: The study found clones above 20 RNA copies held over 99% of effector molecules and under 1% in naive cells.

One entry per CDR3 protein, called by TCRdb with MiXCR from the PCR reads. This table has tens of thousands of distinct CDR3 sequences, about 18% appearing once. A CD8+CD4-CCR7+CD45RA+ gate was used to sort naive CD8 T cells. The CDR3 sequence is 15 residues long. V shed 5 bases and J shed 2 bases, with 16 bases lying between them. From germline, CDR1 is MNHEY and CDR2 SVGAGI. This clonotype was detected many times. No antigen is known for it. The sample taken for sequencing was naive CD8+ T cells from blood, with Jurkat cell RNA spiked in. This sample's subset: FACS-sorted CD8+CD4-CCR7+CD45RA+ naive T cells. The V and J genes are TRBV6-5 and TRBJ2-7; maybe TRBD1 (5 bases). The receptor comes from a human donor in good health. Some libraries in this study had Jurkat cell RNA spiked in. CDR3 sequence: CASSPRGSFPYEQYF. For the CDR3, the DNA is TGTGCCAGCAGTCCAAGGGGTTCGTTCCCCTACGAGCAGTACTTC.